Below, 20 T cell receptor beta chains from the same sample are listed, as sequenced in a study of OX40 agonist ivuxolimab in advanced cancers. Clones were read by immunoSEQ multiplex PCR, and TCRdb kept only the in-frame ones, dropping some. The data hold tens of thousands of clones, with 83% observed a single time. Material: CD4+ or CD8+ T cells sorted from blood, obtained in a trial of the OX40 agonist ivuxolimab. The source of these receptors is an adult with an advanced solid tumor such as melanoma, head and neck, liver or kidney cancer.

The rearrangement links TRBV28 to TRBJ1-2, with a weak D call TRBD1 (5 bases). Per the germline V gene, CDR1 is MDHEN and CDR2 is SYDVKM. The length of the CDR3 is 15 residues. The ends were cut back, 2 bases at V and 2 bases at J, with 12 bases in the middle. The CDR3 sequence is CASSLGGERNYGYTF. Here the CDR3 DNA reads TGTGCCAGCAGTTTAGGGGGGGAGCGGAACTATGGCTACACCTTC.

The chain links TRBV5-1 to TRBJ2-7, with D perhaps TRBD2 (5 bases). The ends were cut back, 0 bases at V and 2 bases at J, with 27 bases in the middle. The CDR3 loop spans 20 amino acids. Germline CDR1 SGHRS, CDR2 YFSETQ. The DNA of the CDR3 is TGCGCCAGCAGCTTGGCCAAGTTACGGGGAGTCAGTAGAGAGACCTACGAGCAGTACTTC. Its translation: CASSLAKLRGVSRETYEQYF.

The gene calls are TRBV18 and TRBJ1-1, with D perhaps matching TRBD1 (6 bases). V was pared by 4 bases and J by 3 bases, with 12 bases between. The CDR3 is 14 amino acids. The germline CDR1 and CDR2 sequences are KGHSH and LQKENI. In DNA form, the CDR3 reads TGTGCCAGCTCACGAAAGGGGGGAGACACTGAAGCTTTCTTT. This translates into CASSRKGGDTEAFF.

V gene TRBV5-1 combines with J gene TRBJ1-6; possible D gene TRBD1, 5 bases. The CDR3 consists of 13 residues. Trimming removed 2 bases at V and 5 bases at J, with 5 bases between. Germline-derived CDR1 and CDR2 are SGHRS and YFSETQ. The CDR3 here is CASSLQDNSPLHF. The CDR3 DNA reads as TGCGCCAGCAGCTTACAGGATAATTCACCCCTCCACTTT. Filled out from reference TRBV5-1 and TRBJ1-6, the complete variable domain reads KAGVTQTPRYLIKTRGQQVTLSCSPISGHRSVSWYQQTPGQGLQFLFEYFSETQRNKGNFPGRFSGRQFSNSRSEMNVSTLELGDSALYLCASSLQDNSPLHFGNGTRLTVT.

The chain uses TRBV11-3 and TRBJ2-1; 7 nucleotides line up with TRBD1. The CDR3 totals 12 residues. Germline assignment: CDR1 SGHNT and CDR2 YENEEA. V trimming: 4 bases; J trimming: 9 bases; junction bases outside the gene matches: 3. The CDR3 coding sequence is TGTGCCAGCAGCTCGACAGGGCCTGAGCAGTTCTTC. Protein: CASSSTGPEQFF.

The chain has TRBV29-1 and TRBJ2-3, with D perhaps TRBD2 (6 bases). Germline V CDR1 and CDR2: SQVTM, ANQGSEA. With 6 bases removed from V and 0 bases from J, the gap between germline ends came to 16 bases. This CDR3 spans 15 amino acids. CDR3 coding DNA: TGCAGCGTAATACGACTAGACACTAGCACAGATACGCAGTATTTT. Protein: CSVIRLDTSTDTQYF.

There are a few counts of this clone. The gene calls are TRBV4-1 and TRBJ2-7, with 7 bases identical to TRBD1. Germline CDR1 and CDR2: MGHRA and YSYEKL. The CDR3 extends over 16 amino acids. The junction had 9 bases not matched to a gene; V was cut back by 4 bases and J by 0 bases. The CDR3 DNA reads TGCGCCAGCAGCCGAGACAGGGCGGGTGGCTCCTACGAGCAGTACTTC. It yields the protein CASSRDRAGGSYEQYF.

CDR3: CASSGGIQETQYF. CDR3 coding DNA: TGTGCCAGCAGCGGCGGGATCCAAGAGACCCAGTACTTC. V and J are TRBV11-3 and TRBJ2-5; weak D call: TRBD2 (6 bases). The CDR3 extends over 13 amino acids. Germline CDR1 is SGHNT and CDR2 is YENEEA. V lost 5 bases and J 1 base, leaving 8 bases between the germline ends.

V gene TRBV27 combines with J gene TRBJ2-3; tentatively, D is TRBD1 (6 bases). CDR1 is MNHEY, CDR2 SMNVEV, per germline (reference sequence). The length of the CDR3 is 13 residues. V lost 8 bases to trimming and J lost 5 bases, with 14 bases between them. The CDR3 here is CASRRGRLDTQYF. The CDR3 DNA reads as TGTGCCAGCCGCAGGGGACGATTAGATACGCAGTATTTT.

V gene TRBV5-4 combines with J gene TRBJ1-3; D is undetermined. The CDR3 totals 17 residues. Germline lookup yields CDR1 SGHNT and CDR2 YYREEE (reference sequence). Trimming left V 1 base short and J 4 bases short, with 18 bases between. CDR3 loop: CASSLQSRSSGGNTIYF. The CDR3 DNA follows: TGTGCCAGCAGCTTGCAATCAAGATCTAGTGGGGGAAACACCATATATTTT.

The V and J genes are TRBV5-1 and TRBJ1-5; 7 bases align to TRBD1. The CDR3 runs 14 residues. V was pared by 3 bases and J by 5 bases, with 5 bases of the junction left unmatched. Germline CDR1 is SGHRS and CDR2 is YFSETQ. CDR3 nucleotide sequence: TGCGCCAGCAGCTCAATAGGGGGCGATCAGCCCCAGCATTTT. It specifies CASSSIGGDQPQHF.

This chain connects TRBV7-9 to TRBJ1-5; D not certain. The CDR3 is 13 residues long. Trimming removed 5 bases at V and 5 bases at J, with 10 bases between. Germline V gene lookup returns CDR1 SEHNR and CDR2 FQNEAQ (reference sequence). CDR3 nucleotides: TGTGCCAGCAGCATGGACGGGGATCAGCCCCAGCATTTT. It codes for CASSMDGDQPQHF.

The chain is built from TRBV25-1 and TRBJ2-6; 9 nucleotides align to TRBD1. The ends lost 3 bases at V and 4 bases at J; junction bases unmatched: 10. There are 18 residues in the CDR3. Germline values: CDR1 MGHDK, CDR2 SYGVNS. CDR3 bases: TGTGCCAGCAGTGATTCCGGACAGGGGATGTGGGGGGCCAACGTCCTGACTTTC. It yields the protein CASSDSGQGMWGANVLTF.

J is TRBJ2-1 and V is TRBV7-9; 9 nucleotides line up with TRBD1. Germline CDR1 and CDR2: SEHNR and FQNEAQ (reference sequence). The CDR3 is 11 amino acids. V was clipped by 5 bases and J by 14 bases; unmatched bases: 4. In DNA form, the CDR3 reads TGTGCCAGCAGCCCCCGGGACAGGGAGTTCTTC. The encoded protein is CASSPRDREFF.

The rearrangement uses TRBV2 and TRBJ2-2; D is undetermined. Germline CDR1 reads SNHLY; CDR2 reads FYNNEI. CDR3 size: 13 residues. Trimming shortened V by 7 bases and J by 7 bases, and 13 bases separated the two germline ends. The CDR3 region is CASNPDDRGELFF. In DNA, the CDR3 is TGTGCCAGCAACCCGGACGACCGCGGGGAGCTGTTTTTT.

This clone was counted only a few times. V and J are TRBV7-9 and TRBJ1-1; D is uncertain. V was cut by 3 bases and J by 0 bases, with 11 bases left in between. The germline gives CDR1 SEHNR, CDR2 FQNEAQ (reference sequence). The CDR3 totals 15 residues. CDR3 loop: CASSFDPGLNTEAFF. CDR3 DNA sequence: TGTGCCAGCAGCTTCGATCCGGGCTTGAACACTGAAGCTTTCTTT.

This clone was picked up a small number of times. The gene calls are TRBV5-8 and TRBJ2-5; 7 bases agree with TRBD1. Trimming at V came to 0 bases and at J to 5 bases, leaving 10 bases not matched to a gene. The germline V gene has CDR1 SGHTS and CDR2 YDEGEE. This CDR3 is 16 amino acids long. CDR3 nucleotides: TGTGCCAGCAGCTTGGGTACAGGGGCCCCTCTGGAGACCCAGTACTTC. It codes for CASSLGTGAPLETQYF.

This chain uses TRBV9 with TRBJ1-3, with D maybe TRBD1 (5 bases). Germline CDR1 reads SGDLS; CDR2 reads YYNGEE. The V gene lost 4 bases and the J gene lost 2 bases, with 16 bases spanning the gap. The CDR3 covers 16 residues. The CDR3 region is CASSSVDSRTGNTIYF. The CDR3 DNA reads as TGTGCCAGCAGCAGCGTAGACAGCAGAACTGGAAACACCATATATTTT. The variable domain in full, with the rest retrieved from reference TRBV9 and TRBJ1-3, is DSGVTQTPKHLITATGQRVTLRCSPRSGDLSVYWYQQSLDQGLQFLIQYYNGEERAKGNILERFSAQQFPDLHSELNLSSLELGDSALYFCASSSVDSRTGNTIYFGEGSWLTVV.

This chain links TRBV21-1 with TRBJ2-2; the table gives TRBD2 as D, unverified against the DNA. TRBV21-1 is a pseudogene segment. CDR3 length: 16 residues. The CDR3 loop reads CASSKDPMSLLGELFF. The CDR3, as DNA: TGTGCCAGCAGCAAAGACCCTATGTCTTTGCTCGGGGAGCTGTTTTTT.

Here the CDR3 reads CASRQWSTGELFF. The CDR3 DNA is TGTGCCAGCAGGCAATGGTCAACCGGGGAGCTGTTTTTT. The V gene is TRBV2, the J gene TRBJ2-2; D unclear. V was shortened by 6 bases and J by 5 bases, with 10 bases between the two germline ends. CDR3 length: 13 residues. Germline V gives CDR1 SNHLY, CDR2 FYNNEI.